One sample yielded the 21 T cell receptor beta chains listed below, sequenced in a study of PD-L1 blockade in urothelial cancer. This table comes from immunoSEQ multiplex PCR, and its TCRdb copy is limited to in-frame clones, with some not included. The data contain about 50,000 clones, 86% of them singletons. As for time point: peripheral blood 6 weeks after treatment start. Here the sequenced sample was PBMCs, taken around atezolizumab (anti-PD-L1) treatment. The receptors here all came from a man aged 60-69 years with urothelial cancer.

The CDR3 bases are TGTGCCAGCTCAGAAGGAGACGAGCAGTACTTC. It translates to CASSEGDEQYF. This chain connects TRBV18 to TRBJ2-7; no clear D. Germline CDR1 and CDR2: KGHSH and LQKENI. V was trimmed by 5 bases and J by 5 bases, leaving 7 bases between them. This CDR3 is 11 amino acids long.

The chain has TRBV5-1 and TRBJ2-1, with a possible D match to TRBD1 (6 bases). Trimming cost V 4 bases and J 7 bases, with 9 bases left between them. Germline CDR1 is SGHRS and CDR2 is YFSETQ. The CDR3 is made up of 12 amino acids. CDR3 region: CASSIDRNEQFF. In DNA, the CDR3 is TGCGCCAGCAGCATTGACAGGAATGAGCAGTTCTTC.

The DNA for the CDR3 is TGTGCCAGCAGTGCAGTGGTTTCTGCCGGGGAGCTGTTTTTT. Translation: CASSAVVSAGELFF. This chain connects TRBV6-1 to TRBJ2-2, with D unclear. Germline values: CDR1 MNHNS, CDR2 SASEGT. This CDR3 has 14 amino acids. V gave up 4 bases and J gave up 6 bases, with 12 bases separating them.

V gene TRBV11-2 combines with J gene TRBJ2-1; D is undetermined. The CDR3 spans 15 residues. V was pared by 1 base and J by 2 bases, with 9 bases between. In germline, CDR1 is SGHAT, CDR2 FQNNGV. The CDR3 reads CASSLAVAAYNEQFF. Here the CDR3 DNA reads TGTGCCAGCAGCTTAGCAGTTGCAGCCTACAATGAGCAGTTCTTC.

Comment on this clone: One end of the junction varies from germline; a read error may be responsible. The chain uses TRBV7-7 and TRBJ2-3; perhaps TRBD2 as D (6 bases). The CDR3 totals 15 residues. Per the germline V gene, CDR1 is SSHAT and CDR2 is FNYEAQ (reference sequence). CDR3 sequence (DNA): TGTGCTAGCAGCTTAGGCGGGGCTAGCACAGATACGCAGTATTTT. Its protein product is CASSLGGASTDTQYF.

V usage is TRBV7-2 and J usage is TRBJ2-3; 8 bases align to TRBD2. V was pared by 1 base and J by 0 bases, with 6 bases of the junction left unmatched. Germline CDR1 and CDR2: SGHTA and FQGNSA. This CDR3 is 17 amino acids long. The CDR3 spells CASSLGPGGLSTDTQYF. DNA of the CDR3: TGTGCCAGCAGCTTAGGTCCGGGGGGGCTAAGCACAGATACGCAGTATTTT.

The chain couples TRBV6-4 to TRBJ2-3, with D unclear. The length of the CDR3 is 12 residues. V gave up 3 bases and J gave up 3 bases, with 4 bases separating them. Germline CDR1 MRHNA, CDR2 SNTAGT. The CDR3 DNA is TGTGCCAGCAGTGATCAAACAGATACGCAGTATTTT. This gives the protein CASSDQTDTQYF.

V and J are TRBV18 and TRBJ1-1; 8 nucleotides line up with TRBD1. Trimming took 2 bases from V and 4 from J; bases not matched to a gene: 6. This CDR3 region has 15 residues. Per the germline V gene, CDR1 is KGHSH and CDR2 is LQKENI. The CDR3, as DNA: TGTGCCAGCTCACCAGACAGGGGATTCGGCACTGAAGCTTTCTTT. Its translation is CASSPDRGFGTEAFF.

The V gene is TRBV9, the J gene TRBJ1-4, with unresolved D. Germline lookup yields CDR1 SGDLS and CDR2 YYNGEE. The CDR3 covers 16 residues. Trimming pared 3 bases from V and 0 bases from J, leaving 12 bases between. Written as DNA, the CDR3 is TGTGCCAGCAGCGGCGCTGGTACTCCAACTAATGAAAAACTGTTTTTT. This sequence encodes CASSGAGTPTNEKLFF.

The CDR3 nucleotides are TGTGCCAGCAGTGAGGGGACAGGGGCTGAAGCTTTCTTT. It is translated as CASSEGTGAEAFF. This chain uses TRBV2 with TRBJ1-1; 10 nucleotides align to TRBD1. The CDR3 has 13 amino acids. After removal of 3 bases from V and 6 bases from J, the junction contained 1 base not matched to a gene. In germline, CDR1 is SNHLY, CDR2 FYNNEI.

This clone was detected a few times. In DNA form, the CDR3 reads TGCGCCAGCAGCTTTTTTGGCACACAGGGGACTGAAGCTTTCTTT. Translating gives CASSFFGTQGTEAFF. This chain links TRBV5-1 with TRBJ1-1; 7 bases match TRBD1. The germline CDR1 and CDR2 sequences are SGHRS and YFSETQ. V trimming: 2 bases; J trimming: 5 bases; junction bases outside the gene matches: 9. CDR3 length: 15 residues.

The chain's CDR3 is CASSPLAGGRADTQYF. The DNA of the CDR3 is TGTGCCAGCAGCCCCCTAGCGGGGGGGCGGGCAGATACGCAGTATTTT. The chain links TRBV28 to TRBJ2-3; TRBD2 matches at 12 bases. Germline CDR1 MDHEN, CDR2 SYDVKM. Trimming took 6 bases from V and 4 from J; bases not matched to a gene: 8. This CDR3 has 16 residues.

This clone has just one count. The chain is built from TRBV6-5 and TRBJ1-5; 9 nucleotides line up with TRBD1. Germline V lookup: CDR1 MNHEY, CDR2 SVGAGI. The J segment lost 2 bases and the V segment lost 4 bases, leaving 3 bases of the junction unmatched. This CDR3 spans 15 amino acids. DNA of the CDR3: TGTGCCAGCAGTTTGACAGGGGGGGGCAATCAGCCCCAGCATTTT. Amino acid sequence: CASSLTGGGNQPQHF.

The chain uses TRBV28 and TRBJ1-5, with 8 nucleotides matching TRBD1. V dropped 7 bases and J dropped 11; count of bases not matched to a gene: 13. Germline CDR1 is MDHEN and CDR2 is SYDVKM. There are 14 residues in the CDR3. The CDR3 spells CASKGTGGSPAQHF. CDR3 sequence (DNA): TGTGCCAGCAAAGGGACAGGCGGAAGTCCAGCCCAGCATTTT.

The CDR3 here is CASRSQGALGANVLTF. The CDR3 DNA follows: TGTGCCAGCAGATCCCAGGGGGCGCTTGGGGCCAACGTCCTGACTTTC. This chain links TRBV5-4 with TRBJ2-6; TRBD1 matches at 8 bases. V shed 5 bases, J shed 3 bases, and the junction held 7 bases outside the gene matches. CDR1 is SGHNT and CDR2 is YYREEE in the germline V gene (reference sequence). The CDR3 is 16 amino acids.

V gene TRBV5-8 combines with J gene TRBJ1-1; tentative D call: TRBD1 (6 bases). V was cut by 1 base and J by 10 bases, with 17 bases left in between. CDR3 size: 14 residues. Germline CDR1 reads SGHTS; CDR2 reads YDEGEE. CDR3 in DNA: TGTGCCAGCAGCTTGCCCTTGGTCAGGGGATCAGCTTTCTTT. Encoded protein: CASSLPLVRGSAFF.

The chain carries TRBV19 and TRBJ1-2; TRBD1 might be the D (5 bases). The CDR3 sequence is 14 residues long. The germline V and J ends were trimmed by 3 bases and 5 bases, with 13 bases remaining between them. Looked up from germline, CDR1 is LNHDA and CDR2 is SQIVND (reference sequence). CDR3 residues: CASSMTAGGYGYTF. CDR3 bases: TGTGCCAGTAGTATGACAGCGGGCGGGTATGGCTACACCTTC. Full variable domain (remainder filled in from reference TRBV19 and TRBJ1-2): DGGITQSPKYLFRKEGQNVTLSCEQNLNHDAMYWYRQDPGQGLRLIYYSQIVNDFQKGDIAEGYSVSREKKESFPLTVTSAQKNPTAFYLCASSMTAGGYGYTFGSGTRLTVV.

In this sample, this clone turned up once. The J gene is TRBJ2-3, the V gene TRBV13, with D maybe TRBD1 (6 bases). V was cut by 5 bases and J by 4 bases, with 22 bases left in between. This CDR3 is 17 amino acids long. Germline V lookup: CDR1 PRHDT, CDR2 FYEKMQ (reference sequence). CDR3 DNA: TGTGCCAGCAGCCCCAGGGGCAGAACGTCTGTCGCAGATACGCAGTATTTT. Translated: CASSPRGRTSVADTQYF.

The CDR3: CASSSLAEGAGANVLTF. The CDR3 DNA reads TGTGCCAGCAGTTCACTGGCGGAGGGAGCTGGGGCCAACGTCCTGACTTTC. The rearrangement uses TRBV28 and TRBJ2-6; the D gene is possibly TRBD2 (6 bases). CDR1 is MDHEN and CDR2 is SYDVKM in the germline V gene. This CDR3 has 17 residues. V was pared by 4 bases and J by 2 bases, with 15 bases between. The full variable domain, completed using reference TRBV28 and TRBJ2-6, is DVKVTQSSRYLVKRTGEKVFLECVQDMDHENMFWYRQDPGLGLRLIYFSYDVKMKEKGDIPEGYSVSREKKERFSLILESASTNQTSMYLCASSSLAEGAGANVLTFGAGSRLTVL.

The chain joins TRBV18 to TRBJ1-4; weak D call: TRBD1 (5 bases). Trimming removed 5 bases at V and 0 bases at J, with 10 bases between. This CDR3 has 15 amino acids. The germline V gene encodes CDR1 KGHSH and CDR2 LQKENI. The CDR3 DNA reads as TGTGCCAGCTCAGGCAGGGTTGCAACTAATGAAAAACTGTTTTTT. Translation gives CASSGRVATNEKLFF. Using reference TRBV18 and TRBJ1-4 for the parts outside the CDR3, the full variable domain is NAGVMQNPRHLVRRRGQEARLRCSPMKGHSHVYWYRQLPEEGLKFMVYLQKENIIDESGMPKERFSAEFPKEGPSILRIQQVVRGDSAAYFCASSGRVATNEKLFFGSGTQLSVL.

This clone was observed a handful of times. The CDR3 is CAWNRDSTYYGYTF. CDR3 nucleotide sequence: TGTGCCTGGAACCGGGACAGCACCTATTATGGCTACACCTTC. The rearrangement uses TRBV30 and TRBJ1-2, with 7 nucleotides matching TRBD1. The CDR3 sequence is 14 residues long. Trimming took 4 bases from V and 5 from J; bases not matched to a gene: 10. Germline values: CDR1 GTSNPN, CDR2 SVGIG (reference sequence).